The entry below gives a single T cell receptor (beta chain) sequence along with its context. Its antigen is unknown. The sample originates from a study of cytomegalovirus exposure and HLA in healthy donors. Study-wide context: Among about 179 million T cells, an earlier analysis found approximately 110 million unique TCR beta sequences. Regarding the study as a whole: HLA alleles showed associations with 15,000 to 20,000 TCR beta sequences in a later analysis, at a 0.05 false discovery rate. Within an earlier analysis, most TCR beta V segments proved productive either about 87% or about 30% of the time. In presence/absence analyses, roughly uniform sequencing depth across donors was assumed.

The germline V gene has CDR1 SGHTS and CDR2 YDEGEE. CDR3 length equals 16 residues. Unmatched junction bases numbered 6, after V lost 0 bases and J lost 7 bases. A multiplex PCR was run with 60 Vbeta primers and 13 Jbeta primers. Method: immunoSEQ multiplex PCR; TCRdb's copy keeps in-frame clones and lacks some. The sample consists of about 94,000 clones, roughly four fifths of them appearing once. The TCR comes from a human donor in good health. The sample comprised PBMCs. The V call is TRBV5-8, the J call TRBJ2-4; 11 bases agree with TRBD2. The CDR3: CASSLDGSGRGNIQYF. DNA of the CDR3: TGTGCCAGCAGCTTGGACGGTAGCGGGAGGGGGAACATTCAGTACTTC.